This T cell receptor beta chain was identified during a study of blood T cells in healthy people across ages (dated by TCRdb to between 2015 and 2017). Context from the whole study: In model experiments, template switching captured about one uniquely barcoded TCR beta cDNA molecule for every two T cells. Using deep sequencing normalized with unique cDNA molecular identifiers, the study measured how TCR beta repertoire diversity changes with age. Four age groups were formed from the donors: young (average approximately 15 years), middle-aged (approximately 40), aged (about 62) and long-lived (less than 85). To avoid experimental bias, donors of different ages were randomly spread across the sequencing lanes. Using the same blood draw, the study looked at two additional independent replicas of 1 million unique cDNA reads for two donors, one aged 18 to 30 and the other aged 80 or older. Beyond this particular receptor, the publication reports: A strong correlation was found between observed TCR beta diversity and the percentage of naive T cells measured by flow cytometry. Observed TCR beta diversity per million T cells fell roughly linearly with age, and a significant reduction was already apparent by age roughly 41. Since profiling was done on bulk unsorted PBMCs, naive and antigen-experienced compartments could not be conclusively compared. Estimates of total diversity based on one million sequenced T cells were regarded as lower bounds and as underestimates. Because donor CMV infection status was unknown, age-related changes in expanded clonotypes were potentially confounded. Compared with the aged group, more naive CD4+ T cells, fewer expanded clones and increased TCR diversity were shown by the long-lived group, suggesting age selection.

This clonotype was seen only a few times. Its binding antigen is unknown. One base away there is no much larger clone; base qualities are not given. The germline V gene sets CDR1 to ENHRY and CDR2 to SYGVKD. V and J are trimmed by 0 bases and 2 bases, and the gene matches miss 4 bases of the junction. The cysteine opens and the phenylalanine closes a CDR3 of 16 amino acids. The CDR3 DNA has 48 bases and is translated from base 1. Donors were 35 to 40 systemically healthy Caucasian individuals from Russia aged roughly 6 to 90 years. Roughly 9 milliliters of peripheral blood were drawn from each donor into EDTA-treated Vacutainer tubes. Ficoll-Paque density-gradient centrifugation was used to isolate PBMCs, with at least 6.5 million per sample. Total RNA was extracted from PBMCs with Trizol reagent, with at least 6 micrograms obtained per sample. For every donor, an aliquot of PBMCs went through flow cytometry to measure the percentages of naive CD45RAhigh/CD27high T cells.

The method was 5' RACE. Sequencing used an Illumina HiSeq 2500. The second PCR ran for roughly 6 to 11 cycles and used a J-beta primer mix along with a sample-barcoded 5' primer. A unique molecular identifier was introduced onto each TCR beta cDNA molecule by a template-switch 5' adaptor carrying 12 random nucleotides. Each sample yielded at least 2.5 million CDR3-containing paired-end reads. First-strand cDNA synthesis was performed from all RNA using the Mint cDNA synthesis kit, with priming by a TRBC-specific oligonucleotide. After uracil-DNA glycosylase treatment, a first 18-cycle PCR used universal primers M1SS and BC2_uni_R on all cDNA. The original methods were these. For normalization, 1 million high-quality reads were randomly selected from each sample, with every read carrying a distinct molecular identifier. Reads sharing molecular identifiers were discarded rather than binned into consensus sequences. CDR3 identification, clonotype clustering and error correction used MiTCR with a Q25 quality threshold and the strictest error-elimination algorithm. A nonparametric unseen species model with Euler transformation was used to estimate lower-bound total TCR beta diversity. TCRdb ran its own pipeline on the public reads, namely fastp trimming at Q25 and MiXCR clone calling, and kept in-frame beta chains. Every CDR3 protein is listed once, alongside the most common genes and DNA of its rows. TCRdb, rather than the study authors, made the V and J calls. In all, the sample holds hundreds of thousands of distinct CDR3 sequences, and roughly 21% of those were seen once. The ten largest clones take up about 3.6% of the sample.

The rearranged segments are TRBV10-3 and TRBJ2-5, and 9 bases in between align with TRBD2. The sequenced material came from blood. This TCR came from a man aged 65 to 85 in good health. The CDR3 is CAISESGLATQETQYF. The DNA sequence is as follows: TGTGCCATCAGTGAGTCAGGACTAGCGACACAAGAGACCCAGTACTTC.